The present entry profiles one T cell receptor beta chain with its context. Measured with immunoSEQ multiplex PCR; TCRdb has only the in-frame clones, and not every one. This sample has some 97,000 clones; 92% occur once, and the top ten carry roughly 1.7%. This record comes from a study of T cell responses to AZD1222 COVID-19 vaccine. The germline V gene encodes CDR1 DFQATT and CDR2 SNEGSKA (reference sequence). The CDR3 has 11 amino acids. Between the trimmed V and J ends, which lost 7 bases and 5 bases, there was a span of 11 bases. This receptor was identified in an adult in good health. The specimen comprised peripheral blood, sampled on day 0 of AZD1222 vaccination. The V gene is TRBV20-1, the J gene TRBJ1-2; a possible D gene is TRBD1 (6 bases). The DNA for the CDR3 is TGCAGTGAGGGACATCGGTATGGCTACACCTTC. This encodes CSEGHRYGYTF.